This T cell receptor (beta chain) came from a study of T-cell reconstitution after alpha-beta-depleted transplantation in children. In its sample, this clonotype was seen many times. Unique molecular identifiers were incorporated into the prepared TCRbeta library. One entry per CDR3 protein results from TCRdb running MiXCR on the PCR reads. Of some 200,000 distinct CDR3 sequences in the sample, roughly 14% were seen once. This CDR3 comprises 13 residues. CDR1 is ENHRY, CDR2 SYGVKD, per germline. V lost 6 bases and J 5 bases, leaving 13 bases between the germline ends. The sequencing here drew on PBMCs from the stem cell graft donor, taken from the stem cell graft. This chain joins TRBV10-3 and TRBJ2-5; D ambiguous. The TCR was taken from a human donor who donated a stem cell graft to a child with acute lymphoblastic leukemia. The CDR3, as DNA: TGTGCCATCAGCTTCGGCCCCGGGGAGACCCAGTACTTC. Protein: CAISFGPGETQYF.